Sequencing of this T cell receptor (beta chain) was carried out in a study of cytomegalovirus exposure and HLA in healthy donors. Study-wide results and limits: The productive fraction for most TCR beta V segments was about 87% or about 30% in an earlier analysis.

V lost 7 bases and J lost 4; bases outside the gene matches: 9. Per the germline V gene, CDR1 is MNHNY and CDR2 is SVGAGI (reference sequence). The CDR3 is 14 residues long. Concerning this clone: Antigen specificity is unknown.

It was with 60 Vbeta and 13 Jbeta primers that the PCR ran. Clones were sequenced by immunoSEQ multiplex PCR, and TCRdb holds only the in-frame ones, with some missing. The data contain some 130,000 clones, about 66% of them singletons. The chain has TRBV6-6 and TRBJ1-1; 7 bases agree with TRBD1. Sequenced sample: PBMCs. The TCR sequence derives from a human donor in good health. The CDR3 sequence is CASIRGTVATEAFF. CDR3 nucleotides: TGTGCCAGCATTCGCGGGACAGTGGCCACTGAAGCTTTCTTT.